The clone carrying this TCR beta chain has a single count. Its antigen remains unidentified. This sample was taken from a study of cytomegalovirus exposure and HLA in healthy donors. Study-wide results and limits: Because they were indistinguishable, some V segments, including TRBV6-2 and TRBV6-3, were excluded. The study put 150 to 200 TCR beta chains on its list as cytomegalovirus-associated. Later work showed greater clonal expansion in HLA-associated TCR beta chains than in equally common others.

This PCR relied on a set of 60 Vbeta primers and 13 Jbeta primers. The authors' processing: Later, 80 million or so unique TCR beta chains were counted in an analysis, and some 9.9 million of them were shared. Profiling relied on immunoSEQ multiplex PCR, and the TCRdb table lists in-frame clones only, not all of them. V and J calls and clone size are those listed in that table; D and trimming were worked out from the DNA. In the table there are some 78,000 clones, approximately 80% of which are singletons. The CDR3 has 15 amino acids. The germline CDR1 and CDR2 sequences are SGHDT and YYEEEE. Trimming removed 1 base at V and 5 bases at J, with 15 bases between.

The chain recombines TRBV5-6 with TRBJ1-2; TRBD1 is a possible D gene (6 bases). The receptor was derived from a woman aged 50 to 60 in good health and CMV-seropositive. The specimen sequenced was PBMCs. CDR3 coding DNA: TGTGCCAGCAGCTTGCCTCTAGAGGGGGAGTATGGCTACACCTTC. Protein product: CASSLPLEGEYGYTF.